The following is a TCR beta chain sequence with its context. Its specific antigen is unknown. Qualities for individual bases were not recorded, and no much larger clone is one base off. Reading the germline V gene gives CDR1 MNHEY and CDR2 SVGAGI. Relative to germline, V is 2 bases shorter and J is 1 base shorter, with 8 bases between their ends. The CDR3 spans 15 residues, from the cysteine through the phenylalanine. The CDR3 DNA has 45 bases and is translated from base 1. The library was produced with the immunoSEQ multiplex PCR assay. An external provider performed TCRbeta CDR3 sequencing as a commercial service. The authors' pipeline ran thus. The analyses used productive nucleotide sequences together with amino acid sequences obtained by in silico translation. Diversity was measured as Renyi entropy over a range of alpha values, and the median of 200 repeated subsamples was taken to equalise sample size. Pairwise repertoire distance was calculated as one minus the Chao-modified Jaccard index, correcting for under-sampling, and used for clustering. Frequency-weighted overlap with synovial clonotypes was calculated across 200 sample sizes, using 200 draws without replacement for each, and the value reported was the one at the size of the smaller sample. TCRdb obtained this table from immuneACCESS and retained in-frame rearrangements with V and J assigned. These tables miss some clones; where compared with another copy, unresolved V genes account for less than half of the shortfall, and the remainder is unexplained. D and trimming were read from the DNA, whereas the V and J calls and clone size are those reported in that table. The sample profile shows about 14,000 clones; approximately 80% of them were found once. Approximately 3.3% of the sample is in the top ten clones.

This record comes from a study of circulating and synovial CD4+ cells in juvenile arthritis (dated by TCRdb to between 2012 and 2015). Background on the whole study: Within each patient, the study compared the TCRbeta CDR3 repertoires of three groups: circulating HLA-DR+ CD4 T cells, bulk blood CD4 T cells, and synovial CD4 T cells. Repertoire sequencing aimed to confirm that a circulating synovial-like CD4 T cell subset was enriched in synovial clonotypes. General conclusions and limits of the study: Synovial and circulating pathogenic-like lymphocyte repertoires were less diverse than bulk blood CD4 repertoires, with some CPL samples as oligoclonal as synovium. Because CPL samples and bulk blood CD4 samples differed in T cell genome counts by at least an order of magnitude, sample-size effects were addressed. Circulating pathogenic-like lymphocytes clustered together with synovial T cells, and compared with bulk blood, the circulating pathogenic-like lymphocytes shared a substantially higher fraction of CDR3 sequences with synovium. The difference between circulating pathogenic-like lymphocytes and bulk blood T cells was not detected by traditional Vbeta family usage analysis. Because overlap with synovium was found to increase with sequencing depth, the full repertoire overlap was likely underestimated by the measured shared-clonotype fractions.

The sequenced samples were obtained from patients with active juvenile idiopathic arthritis. Cells were sorted immediately after thawing, with dead cells excluded using Live/Dead Fixable Near-IR Stain. The receptor chain draws on TRBV6-5 and TRBJ2-2, and TRBD1 may be the D gene, going by 5 matching bases. This sequence originates from a human patient with juvenile idiopathic arthritis. Some clones in this sample may be carry-over from other donors' samples. Material: CD4+ T cells from synovial fluid. The nucleotide sequence is given as TGTGCCAGCAGTTACAGTCAGGGGAACACCGGGGAGCTGTTTTTT. This encodes CASSYSQGNTGELFF.